A single sample gave rise to the 17 T cell receptor beta chains below, sequenced in a study of cytomegalovirus exposure and HLA in healthy donors. The PCR ran on 60 Vbeta and 13 Jbeta primers. The repertoire was sequenced with immunoSEQ multiplex PCR; TCRdb's copy has only in-frame clones and lacks some. The sample carries over 90,000 clones, about three quarters recorded once. The sample was PBMCs. These receptor sequences come from a woman in her forties or fifties in good health and CMV-seropositive.

This clone appeared a single time. The chain employs TRBV7-9 and TRBJ2-7; the match to TRBD2 covers 13 bases. In germline, CDR1 is SEHNR, CDR2 FQNEAQ (reference sequence). The CDR3 sequence is 17 residues long. V was clipped by 3 bases and J by 6 bases; unmatched bases: 11. The CDR3 loop reads CASSLGLAGPWGSEQYF. The CDR3 DNA reads TGTGCCAGCAGCTTGGGACTAGCGGGACCCTGGGGGAGCGAGCAGTACTTC.

This chain uses TRBV15 with TRBJ2-1, with 10 nucleotides matching TRBD2. CDR3 length: 14 residues. The germline V gene encodes CDR1 LNHNV and CDR2 YYDKDF (reference sequence). The V gene end was trimmed by 8 bases and the J gene end by 6 bases; junction bases not matched to a gene: 7. CDR3 sequence reads: CATGGASGGNEQFF. The CDR3, as DNA: TGTGCCACCGGAGGGGCTAGCGGGGGCAATGAGCAGTTCTTC.

The chain combines TRBV6-4 with TRBJ2-1, with 11 bases aligning to TRBD2. The CDR3 consists of 16 residues. Germline CDR1 reads MRHNA; CDR2 reads SNTAGT. The trim removed 2 bases at V and 6 bases at J, leaving 6 bases unmatched. This CDR3 reads CASSDVPSGRFNEQFF. As DNA, the CDR3 is TGTGCCAGCAGTGACGTACCTAGCGGGAGGTTCAATGAGCAGTTCTTC.

This chain links TRBV5-4 with TRBJ2-1, with 11 bases identical to TRBD2. The germline V gene encodes CDR1 SGHNT and CDR2 YYREEE (reference sequence). There are 15 residues in the CDR3. Trimming took 4 bases from V and 9 from J; bases not matched to a gene: 9. The CDR3 DNA follows: TGTGCCAGCAGCCCGCCGACTAGCGGGAAAGGTGAGCAGTTCTTC. Protein sequence: CASSPPTSGKGEQFF.

A word on this clone: Compared with germline, one end of the junction differs, possibly owing to a read error. This sample also contains other DNA sequences that code for the same CDR3. The V call is TRBV29-1, the J call TRBJ1-2; TRBD1 matches 8 bases. This CDR3 is built from 14 residues. In germline, CDR1 is SQVTM, CDR2 ANQGSEA. CDR3 in DNA: TGCAGCGTCCGGACAGGGATGAATAACTATGGCTATACCTTC. Its translation: CSVRTGMNNYGYTF.

This chain joins TRBV11-2 and TRBJ1-1; weak D call: TRBD1 (5 bases). Per germline, CDR1 SGHAT and CDR2 FQNNGV. The CDR3 runs to 14 residues. Trimming stripped 5 bases from V and 2 bases from J, with 12 bases between. The CDR3: CASSIGQHNTEAFF. Here the CDR3 DNA reads TGTGCCAGCAGCATTGGACAACATAACACTGAAGCTTTCTTT.

This rearrangement joins TRBV6-4 to TRBJ1-1; unclear D gene. The V end lost 6 bases, the J end lost 1 base, and 9 bases lay between the germline ends. CDR1 and CDR2 (germline): MRHNA, SNTAGT. The CDR3 is 13 amino acids. The CDR3 sequence is CASRQRGNTEAFF. The CDR3, as DNA: TGTGCCAGCAGGCAACGGGGGAACACTGAAGCTTTCTTT.

V is TRBV6-5 and J is TRBJ2-2; 7 bases match TRBD1. The CDR3 totals 14 residues. Germline V CDR1 and CDR2: MNHEY, SVGAGI. J lost 4 bases, V lost 6 bases, and 5 bases had no gene match. The CDR3 nucleotides are TGTGCCAGCAGAAGGGGACAGAGCACCGGGGAGCTGTTTTTT. Its translation is CASRRGQSTGELFF.

The chain combines TRBV27 with TRBJ2-7, with 10 bases that match TRBD2. Looked up from germline, CDR1 is MNHEY and CDR2 is SMNVEV (reference sequence). V was pared by 0 bases and J by 6 bases, with 8 bases of the junction left unmatched. The CDR3 contains 16 residues. CDR3: CASSLSAAGGPFEQYF. The CDR3 DNA follows: TGTGCCAGCAGTTTATCTGCAGCGGGAGGGCCCTTCGAGCAGTACTTC.

The chain combines TRBV5-6 with TRBJ1-6; 7 bases match TRBD1. CDR3 length equals 12 residues. The germline V gene has CDR1 SGHDT and CDR2 YYEEEE. V shed 5 bases, J shed 12 bases, and the junction held 5 bases outside the gene matches. The CDR3 DNA reads TGTGCCAGCAGGGCAGGGGGAGTACCCCTCCACTTT. Residues: CASRAGGVPLHF.

A single count supports this clone. The chain combines TRBV10-3 with TRBJ1-6; 8 bases align to TRBD1. The trim removed 9 bases at V and 8 bases at J, leaving 9 bases unmatched. CDR1 and CDR2 from the germline V gene are ENHRY and SYGVKD. The CDR3 is 14 residues long. In DNA form, the CDR3 reads TGTGCCATTGCTCGGACAGGGCTTGATTCACCCCTCCACTTT. It specifies CAIARTGLDSPLHF.

This sequence joins TRBV20-1 and TRBJ2-7; a possible D gene is TRBD1 (6 bases). Per germline, CDR1 DFQATT and CDR2 SNEGSKA (reference sequence). The CDR3 has 11 residues. In DNA form, the CDR3 reads TGCAGGACTGGGACATTATACGAGCAGTACTTC. Encoded protein: CRTGTLYEQYF.

This chain links TRBV11-1 with TRBJ2-5, with 7 bases fitting TRBD1. The CDR3 extends over 17 amino acids. Germline V gene lookup returns CDR1 SGHAT and CDR2 FQDESV (reference sequence). The trim removed 5 bases at V and 1 base at J, leaving 13 bases unmatched. In nucleotides, the CDR3 is TGTGCCAGCAGCCCAACTGCACAGGGGTCCGTCCAAGAGACCCAGTACTTC. Protein product: CASSPTAQGSVQETQYF.

This clone was recorded a few times. This chain uses TRBV27 with TRBJ2-1; 7 positions match TRBD2. J gave up 1 base and V 3 bases, and 6 bases lay outside the gene matches. The CDR3 has 16 residues. Per the germline V gene, CDR1 is MNHEY and CDR2 is SMNVEV (reference sequence). The CDR3, as DNA: TGTGCCAGCAGTTTTTCTAGCGGCCGATCCTACAATGAGCAGTTCTTC. Protein: CASSFSSGRSYNEQFF.

This clone was seen a handful of times. Written as DNA, the CDR3 is TGTGCCAGCAGCTTCGGGACAGGGGCGGGTTTCAATGAGCAGTTCTTC. Translated, it gives CASSFGTGAGFNEQFF. The chain is built from TRBV5-6 and TRBJ2-1; 10 positions match TRBD1. After removal of 2 bases from V and 6 bases from J, the junction contained 8 bases not matched to a gene. Germline CDR1 and CDR2: SGHDT and YYEEEE. The CDR3 is made up of 16 amino acids.

The V gene is TRBV28, the J gene TRBJ2-5; TRBD1 aligns across 7 bases. V lost 5 bases to trimming and J lost 5 bases; unmatched junction nucleotides: 11. Germline V gives CDR1 MDHEN, CDR2 SYDVKM. This CDR3 has 15 amino acids. The CDR3 spells CASSQRQGAAETQYF. Here the CDR3 DNA reads TGTGCCAGCAGTCAACGACAGGGAGCAGCTGAGACCCAGTACTTC.

The chain recombines TRBV5-4 with TRBJ1-2; possible D gene TRBD1, 6 bases. There are 15 residues in the CDR3. The V gene lost 5 bases and the J gene lost 5 bases, with 19 bases spanning the gap. In germline, CDR1 is SGHNT, CDR2 YYREEE (reference sequence). DNA for the CDR3: TGTGCCAGCAGTTCGGGCAGGGGTGAATGGTATGGCTACACCTTC. Its translation is CASSSGRGEWYGYTF.